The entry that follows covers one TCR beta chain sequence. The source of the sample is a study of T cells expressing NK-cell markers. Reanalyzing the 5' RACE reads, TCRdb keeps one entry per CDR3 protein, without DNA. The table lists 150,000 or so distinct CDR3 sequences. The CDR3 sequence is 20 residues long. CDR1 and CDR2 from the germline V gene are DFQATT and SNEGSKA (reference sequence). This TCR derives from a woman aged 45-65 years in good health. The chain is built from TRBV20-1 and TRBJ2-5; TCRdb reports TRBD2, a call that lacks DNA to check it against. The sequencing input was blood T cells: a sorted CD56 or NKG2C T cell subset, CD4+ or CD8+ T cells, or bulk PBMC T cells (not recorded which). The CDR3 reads CSARDSIGLASNFAGETQYF.